Shown below are 19 T cell receptor beta chains from a single sample sequenced in a study of regulatory T cells in long-lasting Graves disease. Sample time point: newly diagnosed GD, antithyroid drugs for less than 3 months. With RNA extracted from PBMCs as input, the TCR library was made. For TCR beta, libraries came from iRepertoire HTBI primers and Arm-PCR of CDR3 regions. TCRdb analysed the multiplex PCR reads with MiXCR anew, one entry per CDR3 protein. The sample comprises approximately 310,000 distinct CDR3 sequences, 15% to 20% of which are singletons, and about 39% rests with the top ten. Source: peripheral blood mononuclear cells (PBMCs), taken at new diagnosis, from a patient treated with antithyroid drugs. Receptors were obtained from a female donor with Graves disease.

A note on this clonotype: Germline is not matched at one junction end, which may reflect a read error. J is TRBJ2-4 and V is TRBV11-2; tentative D call: TRBD2 (6 bases). From germline, CDR1 is SGHAT and CDR2 FQNNGV. The CDR3 sequence is 17 residues long. The CDR3 is CASSLVVGGTAKDIQYF. For the CDR3, the DNA is TGTGCCAGCAGCTTAGTTGTTGGGGGGACGGCCAAAGACATTCAGTACTTC. Full variable domain (rest looked up from reference TRBV11-2 and TRBJ2-4): EAGVAQSPRYKIIEKRQSVAFWCNPISGHATLYWYQQILGQGPKLLIQFQNNGVVDDSQLPKDRFSAERLKGVDSTLKIQPAKLEDSAVYLCASSLVVGGTAKDIQYFGAGTRLSVL.

As concerns this clonotype: An end of the junction does not agree with germline; a read error may underlie this. The V and J genes are TRBV2 and TRBJ2-3; 13 bases agree with TRBD2. The germline V gene has CDR1 SNHLY and CDR2 FYNNEI. The CDR3 consists of 14 residues. In DNA form, the CDR3 reads TGTGCCAGCAGTGATGGGACTAGCGGGAAACTACGTGATTTT. Protein product: CASSDGTSGKLRDF. Together with reference TRBV2 and TRBJ2-3, the CDR3 gives the full variable domain: EPEVTQTPSHQVTQMGQEVILRCVPISNHLYFYWYRQILGQKVEFLVSFYNNEISEKSEIFDDQFSVERPDGSNFTLKIRSTKLEDSAMYFCASSDGTSGKLRDFGPGTRLTVL.

This clonotype was detected ten times or more. This chain connects TRBV6-1 to TRBJ1-1; D unresolved. Trimming cost V 4 bases and J 1 base, with 10 bases left between them. CDR1 MNHNS and CDR2 SASEGT come from the germline V gene. The CDR3 covers 14 residues. Written as DNA, the CDR3 is TGTGCCAGCAGTGCTTCGGGAGAGAACACTGAAGCTTTCTTT. Its protein product is CASSASGENTEAFF.

This chain joins TRBV10-1 and TRBJ2-1; D remains unclear. CDR1 WNHNN and CDR2 SYGVQD come from the germline V gene (reference sequence). The CDR3 runs to 15 residues. V dropped 3 bases and J dropped 3 bases, with 12 bases sitting between them. CDR3 in amino acids: CASSEYLGNYNEQFF. CDR3 bases: TGCGCCAGCAGTGAATATTTGGGGAACTACAATGAGCAGTTCTTC.

This clonotype has a count of ten or more. J is TRBJ2-2 and V is TRBV7-2; TRBD1 matches 9 bases. V shed 5 bases and J 3 bases; nucleotides not matched to a gene: 10. The CDR3 runs to 17 residues. The germline V gene has CDR1 SGHTA and CDR2 FQGNSA. CDR3 loop: CASSPSGTGLYTGELFF. CDR3 in DNA: TGTGCCAGCAGCCCCTCCGGGACAGGGTTGTACACCGGGGAGCTGTTTTTT.

This clonotype was seen only a few times. This sequence joins TRBV5-1 and TRBJ2-2, with 8 bases aligning to TRBD2. V was pared by 0 bases and J by 7 bases, with 8 bases of the junction left unmatched. The CDR3 contains 16 residues. The germline gives CDR1 SGHRS, CDR2 YFSETQ. CDR3 nucleotide sequence: TGCGCCAGCAGCTTGGAAGTTCTAGCGGGCGGCGGGGAGCTGTTTTTT. Translating gives CASSLEVLAGGGELFF.

This clonotype appeared a few times. This rearrangement joins TRBV19 to TRBJ2-3; possible D gene TRBD2, 5 bases. The germline V and J ends were trimmed by 5 bases and 2 bases, with 23 bases remaining between them. The CDR3 is 18 amino acids. Looked up from germline, CDR1 is LNHDA and CDR2 is SQIVND (reference sequence). CDR3 DNA: TGTGCCAGTAGTTCCATCCCAAGACTTACGGGGATCACAGATACGCAGTATTTT. Amino acids: CASSSIPRLTGITDTQYF.

This clonotype was recorded many times. The CDR3 loop is CASSVGDSKTQYF. The DNA of the CDR3 is TGTGCCAGCAGCGTCGGGGATTCCAAGACCCAGTACTTC. The rearrangement joins TRBV9 to TRBJ2-1; weak D call: TRBD2 (5 bases). TRBJ2-5 matches the DNA end more closely, so the J call is doubtful. Germline V gene sequence: CDR1 SGDLS, CDR2 YYNGEE. The CDR3 runs to 13 residues.

This clonotype has ten or more counts. This chain joins TRBV15 and TRBJ2-2; possible D gene TRBD2, 6 bases. V was shortened by 3 bases and J by 3 bases, with 11 bases between the two germline ends. Germline CDR1 LNHNV, CDR2 YYDKDF (reference sequence). CDR3 size: 15 residues. The CDR3 sequence is CATSRGGTDTGELFF. The CDR3 DNA sequence: TGTGCCACCAGCAGGGGAGGTACGGACACCGGGGAGCTGTTTTTT.

This clonotype was recorded many times. In nucleotides, the CDR3 is TGTGCCAGTAGTATGGGGGCACGGTATGGCTACACCTTC. Encoded protein: CASSMGARYGYTF. J is TRBJ1-2 and V is TRBV19; tentatively, D is TRBD1 (6 bases). This CDR3 contains 13 residues. Deletions cut 3 bases from V and 5 bases from J, with 10 bases between. CDR1 and CDR2 (germline): LNHDA, SQIVND (reference sequence).

This clonotype was counted many times. The chain has TRBV5-1 and TRBJ1-2; 8 positions match TRBD1. The CDR3 covers 14 residues. Germline CDR1 SGHRS, CDR2 YFSETQ. V dropped 1 base and J dropped 6; count of bases not matched to a gene: 5. This CDR3 reads CASSLRTGRDGYTF. The CDR3 DNA is TGCGCCAGCAGCTTGAGGACAGGGAGGGATGGCTACACCTTC.

With regard to this clonotype: It may be a read error: a sequence one base away is much more abundant. The V call is TRBV18, the J call TRBJ2-7; 9 bases line up with TRBD1. This CDR3 spans 16 amino acids. CDR1 KGHSH and CDR2 LQKENI come from the germline V gene. Losses at the gene ends were 3 bases for V and 4 bases for J; bases not matched to a gene: 10. In DNA form, the CDR3 reads TGTGCCAGCTCACCTTTAACCCGGACAGGGGCTTACGAGCAGTACTTC. It specifies CASSPLTRTGAYEQYF.

This clonotype was seen repeatedly, ten times or more. The rearrangement uses TRBV7-9 and TRBJ2-1; a weak D match, TRBD1 (6 bases). CDR1 is SEHNR, CDR2 FQNEAQ, per germline (reference sequence). The V gene lost 3 bases and the J gene lost 8 bases, with 23 bases spanning the gap. The CDR3 consists of 17 residues. For the CDR3, the DNA is TGTGCCAGCAGCTTGATCCGGGACATATATTCAGGGGATGAGCAGTTCTTC. Translation: CASSLIRDIYSGDEQFF.

This clonotype showed up many times. The J gene is TRBJ1-5, the V gene TRBV12-3 or TRBV12-4, with D uncertain. The V end lost 6 bases, the J end lost 2 bases, and 14 bases lay between the germline ends. This CDR3 is 15 amino acids long. The CDR3 region has the DNA TGTGCCAGCAGAAATGGGGAGGCCGGCAATCAGCCCCAGCATTTT. This translates into CASRNGEAGNQPQHF.

This clonotype was detected only once. A read error may produce the germline difference seen at one junction end. This sequence joins TRBV5-1 and TRBJ2-3; tentative D call: TRBD1 (6 bases). The CDR3 consists of 14 residues. CDR1 and CDR2 from the germline V gene are SGHRS and YFSETQ. The CDR3 region is CASAGTFSTDTQSF. The CDR3 DNA is TGCGCCAGCGCCGGGACATTTAGCACAGATACCCAGTCTTTT.

This clonotype was observed many times. The chain couples TRBV11-3 to TRBJ1-1; the D is unclear. Trimming took off 5 bases at V and 5 bases at J, with 18 bases between the two ends. CDR3 length equals 15 residues. CDR1 SGHNT and CDR2 YENEEA come from the germline V gene. This CDR3 reads CASSLGVGFLTEAFF. DNA for the CDR3: TGTGCCAGCAGCCTAGGCGTGGGGTTTCTTACTGAAGCTTTCTTT.

This clonotype was seen a few times. One junction end disagrees with the germline gene, perhaps due to a read error. The CDR3 region is CASSLGTLLSSYNEQFF. CDR3 bases: TGTGCTAGCAGCCTTGGGACGCTCCTAAGCTCCTACAATGAGCAGTTCTTC. V is TRBV7-7 and J is TRBJ2-1; the D call may be TRBD1 or TRBD2 (5 bases each). The CDR3 length is 17 residues. CDR1 is SSHAT and CDR2 is FNYEAQ in the germline V gene (reference sequence).

The rearrangement joins TRBV7-2 to TRBJ2-4; 8 bases map to TRBD2. Trimming cost V 5 bases and J 0 bases; bases outside gene matches: 9. Germline assignment: CDR1 SGHTA and CDR2 FQGNSA. The CDR3 is 17 residues long. The CDR3 loop is CASSPRLAGLAKNIQYF. The CDR3, as DNA: TGTGCCAGCAGCCCCCGGCTAGCGGGCTTAGCCAAAAACATTCAGTACTTC.

This clonotype was counted many times. The rearrangement joins TRBV11-2 to TRBJ2-4; weak D call: TRBD2 (5 bases). Trimming stripped 5 bases from V and 0 bases from J, with 14 bases between. There are 16 residues in the CDR3. The germline V gene encodes CDR1 SGHAT and CDR2 FQNNGV. For the CDR3, the DNA is TGTGCCAGCAGCGACCTCTCTAGCAGAGCCAAAAACATTCAGTACTTC. Encoded protein: CASSDLSSRAKNIQYF.